Each of the 30 T cell receptor beta chains below was sequenced from the same sample in a study of shared clonotypes between healthy human individuals. Repertoires were generated with immunoSEQ multiplex PCR, while TCRdb's copy carries only in-frame clones and drops some. Of around 100,000 clones listed, more than 65% were seen once; the top ten hold just under 25%. Sequences were obtained from memory CD8+ T cells sorted from blood. The subset: CD45RO+ cells pooled with CCR7-negative TemRA cells. The receptors were sampled from a woman in her twenties or thirties in good health.

This chain joins TRBV5-6 and TRBJ1-1; 9 bases align to TRBD1. Germline values: CDR1 SGHDT, CDR2 YYEEEE. Germline trimming cut 4 bases from V and 5 bases from J; bases unmatched to any gene: 6. The CDR3 totals 14 residues. The CDR3 coding sequence is TGTGCCAGCAGCGAGAACAGGGGGCCGACTGAAGCTTTCTTT. The encoded protein is CASSENRGPTEAFF.

This clone was detected a few times. J is TRBJ2-2 and V is TRBV30; D is perhaps TRBD2 (5 bases). Germline V CDR1 and CDR2: GTSNPN, SVGIG (reference sequence). Deletions cut 1 base from V and 2 bases from J, with 17 bases between. The CDR3 sequence is 17 residues long. The CDR3 reads CAWSDPGRTFNTGELFF. The DNA for the CDR3 is TGTGCCTGGAGTGACCCAGGACGGACTTTCAACACCGGGGAGCTGTTTTTT. Combining the CDR3 with reference TRBV30 and TRBJ2-2 gives the whole variable domain SQTIHQWPATLVQPVGSPLSLECTVEGTSNPNLYWYRQAAGRGLQLLFYSVGIGQISSEVPQNLSASRPQDRQFILSSKKLLLSDSGFYLCAWSDPGRTFNTGELFFGEGSRLTVL.

In its sample, this clone was seen a few times. The chain couples TRBV9 to TRBJ2-2; D not resolved. V gave up 4 bases and J gave up 3 bases, with 10 bases separating them. The CDR3 spans 14 residues. Germline V CDR1 and CDR2: SGDLS, YYNGEE. This CDR3 reads CASSPRSYTGELFF. Here the CDR3 DNA reads TGTGCCAGCAGCCCAAGATCGTACACCGGGGAGCTGTTTTTT.

CDR3 sequence (DNA): TGTGCCAGCAGTGACTCGGCGGGAGGTGGGTACAATGAGCAGTTCTTC. Its translation is CASSDSAGGGYNEQFF. V usage is TRBV7-9 and J usage is TRBJ2-1; 8 positions agree with TRBD2. The CDR3 totals 16 residues. Germline V lookup: CDR1 SEHNR, CDR2 FQNEAQ (reference sequence). The J segment lost 4 bases and the V segment lost 6 bases, leaving 11 bases of the junction unmatched.

CDR3 DNA sequence: TGCGCCAGCAGCTTGGCACAGGGGAAGCGCGGCTACACCTTC. As protein: CASSLAQGKRGYTF. The genes are TRBV5-1 and TRBJ1-2; the match to TRBD1 covers 7 bases. J was trimmed by 8 bases and V by 0 bases; bases with no gene match: 7. Germline V gives CDR1 SGHRS, CDR2 YFSETQ. This CDR3 has 14 residues.

V is TRBV5-1 and J is TRBJ2-3; D not resolved. The germline CDR1 and CDR2 sequences are SGHRS and YFSETQ. The CDR3 consists of 13 residues. Trimming stripped 3 bases from V and 2 bases from J, with 7 bases between. This CDR3 reads CASSSSLTDTQYF. The CDR3 DNA reads TGCGCCAGCAGCTCCTCCCTCACAGATACGCAGTATTTT.

As regards this clone: The sample holds other DNA sequences that translate to the same CDR3. The chain joins TRBV27 to TRBJ1-2; TRBD1 aligns across 7 bases. This CDR3 comprises 15 residues. CDR1 and CDR2 (germline): MNHEY, SMNVEV (reference sequence). Trimming removed 0 bases from V and 6 bases from J; junction bases left unmatched: 7. CDR3 residues: CASSLSRGGADGYTF. The CDR3 coding sequence is TGTGCCAGCAGTTTATCAAGAGGGGGCGCGGATGGCTACACCTTC.

The genes are TRBV29-1 and TRBJ2-5; maybe TRBD1 (5 bases). CDR1 is SQVTM, CDR2 ANQGSEA, per germline. The CDR3 is made up of 19 amino acids. Trimming removed 5 bases at V and 2 bases at J, with 30 bases between. Here the CDR3 DNA reads TGCAGCGTTCAGGGCACCCACACCGACCTAACCCCCGCACAAGAGACCCAGTACTTC. Translation gives CSVQGTHTDLTPAQETQYF. Drawing the rest from reference TRBV29-1 and TRBJ2-5, the complete variable domain is SAVISQKPSRDICQRGTSLTIQCQVDSQVTMMFWYRQQPGQSLTLIATANQGSEATYESGFVIDKFPISRPNLTFSTLTVSNMSPEDSSIYLCSVQGTHTDLTPAQETQYFGPGTRLLVL.

V is TRBV6-1 and J is TRBJ1-2; D call uncertain. CDR1 is MNHNS and CDR2 is SASEGT in the germline V gene. V was pared by 0 bases and J by 4 bases, with 6 bases between. This CDR3 is built from 13 residues. The CDR3 nucleotides are TGTGCCAGCAGTGAAGCATGGAGCTATGGCTACACCTTC. It is translated as CASSEAWSYGYTF.

At least ten counts were recorded for this clone. Other nucleotide sequences in the sample specify the same CDR3. V is TRBV27 and J is TRBJ2-6; D is unclear. The germline V gene encodes CDR1 MNHEY and CDR2 SMNVEV (reference sequence). V was clipped by 5 bases and J by 1 base, with 3 bases between them. This CDR3 has 13 amino acids. The CDR3 bases are TGTGCCAGCAGTCCATCTGGGGCCAACGTCCTGACTTTC. It specifies CASSPSGANVLTF.

There are a few counts of this clone. Compared with germline, one end of the junction differs, possibly owing to a read error. J is TRBJ2-2 and V is TRBV7-6; perhaps TRBD1 as D (5 bases). This CDR3 region has 15 residues. Germline V gene data show CDR1 as SGHVS and CDR2 as FNYEAQ. CDR3 sequence reads: CASRLDSANTGELFF. The DNA for the CDR3 is TGTGCCAGCAGGTTAGACAGCGCGAACACCGGGGAGCTGTTTTTT.

In this sample, this clone turned up many times. The chain links TRBV27 to TRBJ2-2; 7 bases are shared with TRBD2. Trimming at V came to 6 bases and at J to 4 bases, leaving 8 bases not matched to a gene. The CDR3 covers 15 residues. Germline V CDR1 and CDR2: MNHEY, SMNVEV (reference sequence). CDR3 loop: CASSTSVEGTGELFF. The CDR3 DNA follows: TGTGCCAGCAGCACTAGCGTTGAGGGCACCGGGGAGCTGTTTTTT.

V gene TRBV9 combines with J gene TRBJ2-5, with TRBD1 matching over 7 bases. Judging by the DNA end, TRBJ2-7 fits better; the J call may be wrong. The CDR3 runs to 14 residues. Germline CDR1 and CDR2: SGDLS and YYNGEE. Here the CDR3 DNA reads TGTGCCAGCAGCCCGCGGACAGGTATAAGCGAGCAGTACTTC. This translates into CASSPRTGISEQYF.

The chain couples TRBV6-5 to TRBJ2-2; D is possibly TRBD2 (5 bases). V gave up 7 bases and J gave up 5 bases, with 14 bases separating them. This CDR3 has 14 residues. Germline V gene sequence: CDR1 MNHEY, CDR2 SVGAGI. CDR3 residues: CASTRPGRTGELFF. The CDR3 DNA sequence: TGTGCCAGCACGCGCCCGGGAAGAACCGGGGAGCTGTTTTTT.

V usage is TRBV6-1 and J usage is TRBJ1-2; 7 bases agree with TRBD1. V lost 3 bases, J lost 4 bases, and 8 bases stayed unmatched. The CDR3 has 15 amino acids. The germline V gene has CDR1 MNHNS and CDR2 SASEGT. The CDR3 DNA reads TGTGCCAGCAGTGATCCCGACAGGGTGTCCTATGGCTACACCTTC. Translating gives CASSDPDRVSYGYTF.

This clone was seen repeatedly, ten times or more. The chain links TRBV11-2 to TRBJ2-7; perhaps TRBD2 as D (5 bases). CDR3 length equals 13 residues. V lost 5 bases and J lost 7, with 15 bases in between. Germline lookup yields CDR1 SGHAT and CDR2 FQNNGV. This CDR3 is CASSLGLVWEQYF. In DNA form, the CDR3 reads TGTGCCAGCAGCCTAGGACTGGTTTGGGAGCAGTACTTC.

Comment on this clone: The junction shows a germline mismatch at one end, possibly a read error. The chain uses TRBV2 and TRBJ2-1; tentatively, D is TRBD1 (6 bases). In germline, CDR1 is SNHLY, CDR2 FYNNEI. This CDR3 has 17 residues. The CDR3 nucleotides read TGTGCCAGCAATGAAGTTAGGCGAGACAGGTTGTACAATGAGCAGTTCTTC. Its translation: CASNEVRRDRLYNEQFF. Full variable domain (outside the CDR3, taken from reference TRBV2 and TRBJ2-1): EPEVTQTPSHQVTQMGQEVILRCVPISNHLYFYWYRQILGQKVEFLVSFYNNEISEKSEIFDDQFSVERPDGSNFTLKIRSTKLEDSAMYFCASNEVRRDRLYNEQFFGPGTRLTVL.

J is TRBJ2-7 and V is TRBV4-2; D perhaps matches TRBD2 (5 bases). Trimming cost V 6 bases and J 0 bases, with 18 bases left between them. Germline V gives CDR1 LGHNA, CDR2 YNFKEQ. The CDR3 totals 16 residues. The CDR3 coding sequence is TGTGCCAGCAGAATGAGGACTTCCCATTCCTCCTACGAGCAGTACTTC. Protein: CASRMRTSHSSYEQYF.

This sequence joins TRBV21-1 and TRBJ2-7. TRBV21-1 is a known pseudogene. This CDR3 has 15 residues. CDR3 nucleotides: TGTGCCAGCAGCAAAGGGGTCGGAAGTAGGTGCGAGCAGTACTTC. Encoded protein: CASSKGVGSRCEQYF.

V usage is TRBV5-1 and J usage is TRBJ2-1, with a weak D call TRBD2 (6 bases). With 1 base removed from V and 6 bases from J, the gap between germline ends came to 11 bases. Germline CDR1 and CDR2: SGHRS and YFSETQ. The CDR3 has 14 amino acids. This CDR3 reads CASSLWLSGNEQFF. The CDR3 DNA follows: TGCGCCAGCAGCTTGTGGCTTAGCGGCAATGAGCAGTTCTTC.

This sequence joins TRBV28 and TRBJ1-1; D might be TRBD1 (5 bases). The germline V gene encodes CDR1 MDHEN and CDR2 SYDVKM. The CDR3 totals 14 residues. With 6 bases removed from V and 2 bases from J, the gap between germline ends came to 13 bases. The CDR3 nucleotides are TGTGCCAGCAGAATAGGGGCGATAAACACTGAAGCTTTCTTT. Translated, it gives CASRIGAINTEAFF.

There are a few counts of this clone. CDR3 DNA: TGCGCCAGCAGCTGGGGTCGCGTACCCGGGGAGCTGTTTTTT. This encodes CASSWGRVPGELFF. This chain connects TRBV5-1 to TRBJ2-2; D ambiguous. This CDR3 is built from 14 residues. Trimming took 3 bases from V and 6 from J, leaving 12 bases between them. CDR1 and CDR2 from the germline V gene are SGHRS and YFSETQ. The full variable domain, its missing parts supplied by reference TRBV5-1 and TRBJ2-2, is KAGVTQTPRYLIKTRGQQVTLSCSPISGHRSVSWYQQTPGQGLQFLFEYFSETQRNKGNFPGRFSGRQFSNSRSEMNVSTLELGDSALYLCASSWGRVPGELFFGEGSRLTVL.

The J gene is TRBJ2-1, the V gene TRBV5-1, with 11 bases fitting TRBD2. This CDR3 has 15 amino acids. In germline, CDR1 is SGHRS, CDR2 YFSETQ. The J segment lost 5 bases and the V segment lost 6 bases, leaving 7 bases of the junction unmatched. The CDR3 DNA is TGCGCCAGCACTCGGCTAGCGGGGGGAGACAATGAGCAGTTCTTC. Its protein product is CASTRLAGGDNEQFF. The full variable domain, in which reference TRBV5-1 and TRBJ2-1 provide the parts outside the CDR3, is KAGVTQTPRYLIKTRGQQVTLSCSPISGHRSVSWYQQTPGQGLQFLFEYFSETQRNKGNFPGRFSGRQFSNSRSEMNVSTLELGDSALYLCASTRLAGGDNEQFFGPGTRLTVL.

V is TRBV4-1 and J is TRBJ2-5, with D perhaps matching TRBD1 (6 bases). CDR1 MGHRA and CDR2 YSYEKL come from the germline V gene. This CDR3 contains 16 residues. V lost 0 bases to trimming and J lost 5 bases, with 16 bases between them. The CDR3 DNA follows: TGCGCCAGCAGCCAAGATCTTGTTCGTCAGGGGGAGACCCAGTACTTC. As protein: CASSQDLVRQGETQYF.

The chain links TRBV5-1 to TRBJ2-7, with 14 nucleotides matching TRBD2. The CDR3 consists of 19 residues. V shed 3 bases, J shed 1 base, and the junction held 12 bases outside the gene matches. Germline values: CDR1 SGHRS, CDR2 YFSETQ. The CDR3, as DNA: TGCGCCAGCAGCTCAGCTGGTGGACTAGCGGGAGGACTTTCCTACGAGCAGTACTTC. Protein sequence: CASSSAGGLAGGLSYEQYF. Full variable domain (rest looked up from reference TRBV5-1 and TRBJ2-7): KAGVTQTPRYLIKTRGQQVTLSCSPISGHRSVSWYQQTPGQGLQFLFEYFSETQRNKGNFPGRFSGRQFSNSRSEMNVSTLELGDSALYLCASSSAGGLAGGLSYEQYFGPGTRLTVT.

The chain couples TRBV27 to TRBJ2-7; 7 bases fit TRBD2. Germline values: CDR1 MNHEY, CDR2 SMNVEV (reference sequence). V shed 6 bases, J shed 7 bases, and the junction held 18 bases outside the gene matches. The CDR3 runs to 16 residues. The CDR3 here is CASSYALGSGIGEQYF. The CDR3 DNA is TGTGCCAGCAGCTATGCCCTAGGGAGCGGGATAGGGGAGCAGTACTTC.

The genes are TRBV5-6 and TRBJ2-1; TRBD2 matches 11 bases. Germline CDR1 reads SGHDT; CDR2 reads YYEEEE. The J segment lost 5 bases and the V segment lost 4 bases, leaving 11 bases of the junction unmatched. The CDR3 has 17 amino acids. In nucleotides, the CDR3 is TGTGCCAGCAGCCAGCATGGGGGACTAGCGGAAAACAATGAGCAGTTCTTC. Translating it yields CASSQHGGLAENNEQFF.

V usage is TRBV6-5 and J usage is TRBJ2-7; 8 nucleotides line up with TRBD2. CDR1 and CDR2 from the germline V gene are MNHEY and SVGAGI. With 6 bases clipped from V and 2 bases from J, the junction kept 6 bases outside the gene matches. This CDR3 has 14 amino acids. The CDR3 protein is CASSKGLVTYEQYF. Written as DNA, the CDR3 is TGTGCCAGCAGCAAGGGACTAGTCACCTACGAGCAGTACTTC.

This clone was observed a handful of times. The chain recombines TRBV27 with TRBJ1-1; D might be TRBD1 (6 bases). The V end was cut by 2 bases, the J end by 4 bases, with 8 bases between. From germline, CDR1 is MNHEY and CDR2 SMNVEV (reference sequence). The length of the CDR3 is 13 residues. The CDR3 spells CASSLGGGTEAFF. In nucleotides, the CDR3 is TGTGCCAGCAGTTTAGGGGGCGGCACTGAAGCTTTCTTT.

The V and J genes are TRBV6-6 and TRBJ2-1; D assignment may be TRBD1 or TRBD2 (5 bases each). V gave up 5 bases and J gave up 5 bases, with 19 bases separating them. The CDR3 runs 16 residues. Germline CDR1 reads MNHNY; CDR2 reads SVGAGI (reference sequence). CDR3 DNA: TGTGCCAGCAGTGACTATGCTGACAGCGCGCACAATGAGCAGTTCTTC. Amino acid sequence: CASSDYADSAHNEQFF.